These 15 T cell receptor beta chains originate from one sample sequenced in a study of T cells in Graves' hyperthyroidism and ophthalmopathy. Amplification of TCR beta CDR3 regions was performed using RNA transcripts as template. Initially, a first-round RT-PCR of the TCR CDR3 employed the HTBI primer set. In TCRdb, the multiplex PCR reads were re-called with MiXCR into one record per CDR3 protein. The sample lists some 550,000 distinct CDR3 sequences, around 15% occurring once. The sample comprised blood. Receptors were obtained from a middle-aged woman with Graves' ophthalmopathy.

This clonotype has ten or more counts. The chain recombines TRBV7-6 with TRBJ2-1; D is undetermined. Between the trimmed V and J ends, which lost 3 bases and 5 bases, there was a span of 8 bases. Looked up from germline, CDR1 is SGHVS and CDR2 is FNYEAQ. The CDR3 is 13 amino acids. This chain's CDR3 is CASSFGRHNEQFF. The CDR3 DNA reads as TGTGCCAGCAGCTTTGGCCGCCACAATGAGCAGTTCTTC.

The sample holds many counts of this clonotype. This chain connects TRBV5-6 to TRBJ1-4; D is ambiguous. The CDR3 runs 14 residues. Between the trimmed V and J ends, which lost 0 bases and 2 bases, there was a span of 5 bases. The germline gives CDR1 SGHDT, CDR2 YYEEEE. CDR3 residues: CASSLVGTNEKLFF. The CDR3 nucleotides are TGTGCCAGCAGCTTGGTAGGGACTAATGAAAAACTGTTTTTT. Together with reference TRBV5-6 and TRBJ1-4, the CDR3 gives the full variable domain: DAGVTQSPTHLIKTRGQQVTLRCSPKSGHDTVSWYQQALGQGPQFIFQYYEEEERQRGNFPDRFSGHQFPNYSSELNVNALLLGDSALYLCASSLVGTNEKLFFGSGTQLSVL.

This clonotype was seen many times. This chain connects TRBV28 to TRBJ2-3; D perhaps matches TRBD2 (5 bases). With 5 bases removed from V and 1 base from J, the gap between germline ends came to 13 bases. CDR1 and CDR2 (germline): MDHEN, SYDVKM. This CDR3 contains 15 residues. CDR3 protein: CASSLSSGRTDTQYF. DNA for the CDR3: TGTGCCAGCAGTCTATCGAGCGGACGCACAGATACGCAGTATTTT.

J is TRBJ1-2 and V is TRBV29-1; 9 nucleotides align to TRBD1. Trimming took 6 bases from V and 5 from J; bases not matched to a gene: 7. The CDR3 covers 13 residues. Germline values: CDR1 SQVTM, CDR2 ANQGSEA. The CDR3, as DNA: TGCAGCGTAAACAGGGGGCTTGAGTATGGCTACACCTTC. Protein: CSVNRGLEYGYTF.

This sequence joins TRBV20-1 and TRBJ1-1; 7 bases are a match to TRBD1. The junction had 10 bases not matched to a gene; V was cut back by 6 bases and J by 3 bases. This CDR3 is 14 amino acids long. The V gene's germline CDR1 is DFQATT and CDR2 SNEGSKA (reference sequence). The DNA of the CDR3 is TGCAGTGCCCCGATGACAGGGTCGGACACTGAAGCTTTCTTT. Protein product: CSAPMTGSDTEAFF.

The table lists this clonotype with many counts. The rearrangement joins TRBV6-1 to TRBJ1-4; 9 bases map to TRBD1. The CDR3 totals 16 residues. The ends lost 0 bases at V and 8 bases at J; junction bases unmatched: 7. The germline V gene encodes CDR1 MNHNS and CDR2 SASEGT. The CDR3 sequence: CASSEARTGTGEKLFF. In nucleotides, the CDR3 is TGTGCCAGCAGTGAAGCGAGGACAGGGACAGGGGAAAAACTGTTTTTT.

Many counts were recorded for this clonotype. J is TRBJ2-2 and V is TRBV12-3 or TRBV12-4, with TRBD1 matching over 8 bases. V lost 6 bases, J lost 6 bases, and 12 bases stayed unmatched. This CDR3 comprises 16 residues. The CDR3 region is CASSLRDRSLSGELFF. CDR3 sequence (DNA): TGTGCCAGCAGCCTCCGGGACAGGTCGCTCTCCGGGGAGCTGTTTTTT.

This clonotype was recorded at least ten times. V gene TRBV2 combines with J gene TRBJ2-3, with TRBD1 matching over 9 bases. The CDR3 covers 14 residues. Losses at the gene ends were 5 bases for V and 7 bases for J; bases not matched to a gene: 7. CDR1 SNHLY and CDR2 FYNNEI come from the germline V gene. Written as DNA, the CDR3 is TGTGCCAGCAGTAAGACAGGGGGTTGGAATACGCAGTATTTT. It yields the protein CASSKTGGWNTQYF.

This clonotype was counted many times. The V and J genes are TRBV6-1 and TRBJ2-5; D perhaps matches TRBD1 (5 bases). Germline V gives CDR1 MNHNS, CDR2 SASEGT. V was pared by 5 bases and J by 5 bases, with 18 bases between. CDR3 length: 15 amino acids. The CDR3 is CASSWAQGSRETQYF. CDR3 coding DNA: TGTGCCAGCAGTTGGGCCCAGGGTAGTAGGGAGACCCAGTACTTC.

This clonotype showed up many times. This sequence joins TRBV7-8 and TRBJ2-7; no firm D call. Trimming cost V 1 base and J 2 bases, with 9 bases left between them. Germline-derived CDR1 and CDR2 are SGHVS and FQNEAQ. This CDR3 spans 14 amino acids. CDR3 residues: CASSLVQNPYEQYF. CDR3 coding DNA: TGTGCCAGCAGCTTAGTCCAGAACCCCTACGAGCAGTACTTC.

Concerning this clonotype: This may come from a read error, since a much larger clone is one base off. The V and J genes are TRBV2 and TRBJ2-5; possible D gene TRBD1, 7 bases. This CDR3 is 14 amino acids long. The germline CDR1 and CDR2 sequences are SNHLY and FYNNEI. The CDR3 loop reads CASNYQGGQGTQYF. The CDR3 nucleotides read TGTGCCAGCAATTATCAGGGGGGCCAAGGGACCCAGTACTTC.

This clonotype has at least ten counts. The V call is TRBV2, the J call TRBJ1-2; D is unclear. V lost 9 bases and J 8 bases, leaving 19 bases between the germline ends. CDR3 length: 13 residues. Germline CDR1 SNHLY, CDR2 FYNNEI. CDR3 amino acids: CASLATASGGYTF. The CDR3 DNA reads TGTGCCAGTCTAGCAACGGCTTCGGGAGGCTACACCTTC.

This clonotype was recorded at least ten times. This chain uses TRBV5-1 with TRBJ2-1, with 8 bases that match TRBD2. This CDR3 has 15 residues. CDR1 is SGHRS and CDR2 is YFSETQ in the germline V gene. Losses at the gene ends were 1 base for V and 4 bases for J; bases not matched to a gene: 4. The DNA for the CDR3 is TGCGCCAGCAGCTTGTTACCGGGAGGGTACAATGAGCAGTTCTTC. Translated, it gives CASSLLPGGYNEQFF. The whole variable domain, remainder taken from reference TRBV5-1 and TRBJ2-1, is KAGVTQTPRYLIKTRGQQVTLSCSPISGHRSVSWYQQTPGQGLQFLFEYFSETQRNKGNFPGRFSGRQFSNSRSEMNVSTLELGDSALYLCASSLLPGGYNEQFFGPGTRLTVL.

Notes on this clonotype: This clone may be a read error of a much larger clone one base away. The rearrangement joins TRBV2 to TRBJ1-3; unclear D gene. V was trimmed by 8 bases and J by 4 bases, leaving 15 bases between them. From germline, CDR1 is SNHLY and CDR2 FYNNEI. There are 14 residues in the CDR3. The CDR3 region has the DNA TGTGCCAGCCCGAATGGGGTTTCGGGAAACACCATATATTTT. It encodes CASPNGVSGNTIYF.

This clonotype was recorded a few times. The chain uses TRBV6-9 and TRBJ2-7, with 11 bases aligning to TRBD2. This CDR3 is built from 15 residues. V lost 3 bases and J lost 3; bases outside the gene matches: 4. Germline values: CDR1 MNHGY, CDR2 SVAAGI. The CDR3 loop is CASSYAGTSGYEQYF. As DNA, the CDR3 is TGTGCCAGCAGTTACGCCGGGACTAGCGGCTACGAGCAGTACTTC.